The next 8 T cell receptor beta chains were all read from a single sample in a study of PD-1 blockade in classical Hodgkin lymphoma (dated by TCRdb to about 2020). The library was made by the immunoSEQ multiplex PCR assay. TCRdb re-hosts the immuneACCESS table, in-frame sequences only. Its copies lack some clones; in the studies checked, an unresolved V gene accounts for under half of them, and the cause for the rest is not known. The sample table lists 66,000 or so clones, 70% to 80% of them with a count of one. The ten largest account for just over 9% of the sample. The time point label here, explained by the study, means: cycle 2 day 1 (C2D1) of nivolumab. Every trial patient had relapsed after autologous stem cell transplantation, and cohorts A, B and C differed in prior brentuximab vedotin exposure. This material consisted of peripheral blood mononuclear cells (PBMCs), taken before the second cycle of nivolumab. The receptors were gathered from a human donor with classical Hodgkin lymphoma.

This clone was observed a single time. The chain recombines TRBV5-1 with TRBJ2-3; 7 nucleotides align to TRBD1. J was trimmed by 0 bases and V by 4 bases; bases with no gene match: 5. Germline V lookup: CDR1 SGHRS, CDR2 YFSETQ. CDR3 length: 15 residues. In nucleotides, the CDR3 is TGCGCCAGCAGCCTCAAGACAGGGAGCACAGATACGCAGTATTTT. This codes for CASSLKTGSTDTQYF.

V gene TRBV28 combines with J gene TRBJ1-4; the D gene is possibly TRBD1 (5 bases). The germline V gene has CDR1 MDHEN and CDR2 SYDVKM. Trimming took off 6 bases at V and 6 bases at J, with 20 bases between the two ends. This CDR3 has 16 residues. The CDR3 DNA reads as TGTGCCAGCAGCACCTTACGGGGGACGGGCCATGAAAAACTGTTTTTT. It translates to CASSTLRGTGHEKLFF.

V gene TRBV30 combines with J gene TRBJ2-7, with 8 positions matching TRBD1. CDR1 is GTSNPN and CDR2 is SVGIG in the germline V gene (reference sequence). The CDR3 extends over 14 amino acids. Trimming cost V 0 bases and J 6 bases; bases outside gene matches: 7. CDR3 DNA sequence: TGTGCCTGGAGTGTAGACAGGGGTCGGGGCGAGCAGTACTTC. Protein product: CAWSVDRGRGEQYF.

The CDR3 reads CSGFGTSGTSETQYF. The DNA of the CDR3 is TGCAGCGGTTTCGGGACTAGCGGGACATCAGAGACCCAGTACTTC. This rearrangement joins TRBV29-1 to TRBJ2-5; 13 bases agree with TRBD2. Germline CDR1 reads SQVTM; CDR2 reads ANQGSEA. The CDR3 has 15 residues. V dropped 7 bases and J dropped 4; count of bases not matched to a gene: 9.

This sequence joins TRBV11-2 and TRBJ2-2, with 13 nucleotides matching TRBD2. V shed 6 bases, J shed 3 bases, and the junction held 1 base outside the gene matches. In germline, CDR1 is SGHAT, CDR2 FQNNGV. CDR3 length: 15 amino acids. The CDR3 here is CASRGTSGDTGELFF. The DNA of the CDR3 is TGTGCCAGCAGGGGGACTAGCGGGGACACCGGGGAGCTGTTTTTT.

V is TRBV30 and J is TRBJ2-3; D is unresolved. In germline, CDR1 is GTSNPN, CDR2 SVGIG (reference sequence). This CDR3 has 12 amino acids. Trimming removed 3 bases from V and 6 bases from J, with 10 bases in between. The CDR3 DNA sequence: TGTGCCTGGAGAGATACCAGGGATACGCAGTATTTT. Protein sequence: CAWRDTRDTQYF.

The chain employs TRBV18 and TRBJ1-1, with D tentatively TRBD1 (6 bases). The V and J ends lost 3 bases and 0 bases respectively, with 11 bases between them. CDR3 length: 15 residues. Germline CDR1 and CDR2: KGHSH and LQKENI. As DNA, the CDR3 is TGTGCCAGCTCACCCCCAGGGGTTATGAACACTGAAGCTTTCTTT. Encoded protein: CASSPPGVMNTEAFF.

This sequence joins TRBV5-5 and TRBJ2-7; D is possibly TRBD1 (5 bases). V lost 4 bases to trimming and J lost 3 bases, with 23 bases between them. Germline-derived CDR1 and CDR2 are SGHKS and YYEKEE (reference sequence). There are 17 residues in the CDR3. The CDR3 nucleotides read TGTGCCAGCAGCCCCAGGGTCGTGTCGGCGCATGTCTACGAGCAGTACTTC. It yields the protein CASSPRVVSAHVYEQYF.